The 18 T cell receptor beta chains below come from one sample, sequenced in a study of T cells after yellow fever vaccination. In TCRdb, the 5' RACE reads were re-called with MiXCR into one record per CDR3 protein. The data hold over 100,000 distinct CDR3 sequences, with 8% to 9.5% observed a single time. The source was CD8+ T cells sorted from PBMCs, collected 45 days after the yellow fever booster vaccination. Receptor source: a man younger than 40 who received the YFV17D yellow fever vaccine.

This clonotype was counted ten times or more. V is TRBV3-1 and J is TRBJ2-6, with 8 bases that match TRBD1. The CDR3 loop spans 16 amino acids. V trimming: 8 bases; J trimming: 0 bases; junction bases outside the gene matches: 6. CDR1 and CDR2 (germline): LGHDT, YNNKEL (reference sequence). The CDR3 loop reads CASERTGRSGANVLTF. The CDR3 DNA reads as TGTGCCAGCGAACGGACAGGGCGCTCTGGGGCCAACGTCCTGACTTTC. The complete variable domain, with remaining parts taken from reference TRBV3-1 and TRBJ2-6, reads DTAVSQTPKYLVTQMGNDKSIKCEQNLGHDTMYWYKQDSKKFLKIMFSYNNKELIINETVPNRFSPKSPDKAHLNLHINSLELGDSAVYFCASERTGRSGANVLTFGAGSRLTVL.

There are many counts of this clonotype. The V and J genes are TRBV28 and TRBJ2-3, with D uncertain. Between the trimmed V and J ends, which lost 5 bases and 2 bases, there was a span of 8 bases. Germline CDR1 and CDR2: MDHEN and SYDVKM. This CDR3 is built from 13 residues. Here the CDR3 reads CASSNQITDTQYF. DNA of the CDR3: TGTGCCAGCAGTAACCAGATCACAGATACGCAGTATTTT.

The CDR3 bases are TGTGCCAGCAGCCGAGTAGGCACGGATGAGCAGTTCTTC. It is translated as CASSRVGTDEQFF. This chain links TRBV7-6 with TRBJ2-1; D call uncertain. The germline gives CDR1 SGHVS, CDR2 FNYEAQ. Deletions cut 5 bases from V and 8 bases from J, with 13 bases between. The CDR3 covers 13 residues. The complete variable domain, with remaining parts taken from reference TRBV7-6 and TRBJ2-1, reads GAGVSQSPRYKVTKRGQDVALRCDPISGHVSLYWYRQALGQGPEFLTYFNYEAQQDKSGLPNDRFSAERPEGSISTLTIQRTEQRDSAMYRCASSRVGTDEQFFGPGTRLTVL.

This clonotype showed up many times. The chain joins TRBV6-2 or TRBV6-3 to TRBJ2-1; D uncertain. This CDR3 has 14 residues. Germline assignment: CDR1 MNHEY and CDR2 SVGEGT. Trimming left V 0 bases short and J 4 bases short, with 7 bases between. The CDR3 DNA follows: TGTGCCAGCAGTTACTCCAGCAGTTACAATGAGCAGTTCTTC. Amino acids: CASSYSSSYNEQFF.

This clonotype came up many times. As DNA, the CDR3 is TGTGCCAGCAGCCCAAACCAAGAGACCCAGTACTTC. Amino acid sequence: CASSPNQETQYF. This chain uses TRBV27 with TRBJ2-5, with no clear D. Germline V lookup: CDR1 MNHEY, CDR2 SMNVEV (reference sequence). Trimming cost V 6 bases and J 0 bases, with 5 bases left between them. This CDR3 comprises 12 residues.

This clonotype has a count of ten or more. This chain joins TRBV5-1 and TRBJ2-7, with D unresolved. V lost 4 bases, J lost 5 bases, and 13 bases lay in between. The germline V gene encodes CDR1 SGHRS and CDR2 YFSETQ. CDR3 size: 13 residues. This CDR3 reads CASSTRPDDEQYF. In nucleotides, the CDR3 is TGCGCCAGCAGCACCCGCCCAGATGACGAGCAGTACTTC.

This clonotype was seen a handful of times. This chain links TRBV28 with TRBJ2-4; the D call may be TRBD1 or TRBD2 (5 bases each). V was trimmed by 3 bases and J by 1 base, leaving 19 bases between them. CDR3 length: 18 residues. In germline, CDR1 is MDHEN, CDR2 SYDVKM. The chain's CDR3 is CASSLLGLSGAAKNIQYF. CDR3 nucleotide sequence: TGTGCCAGCAGTTTGTTAGGACTTTCCGGGGCGGCCAAAAACATTCAGTACTTC.

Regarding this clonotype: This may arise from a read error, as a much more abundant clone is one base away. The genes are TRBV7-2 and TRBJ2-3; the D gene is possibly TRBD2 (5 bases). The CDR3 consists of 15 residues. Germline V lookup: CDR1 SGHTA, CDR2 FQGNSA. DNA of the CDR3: TGTGCCAGCAGTCCGGACTTCTCTAGCACAGAAACGCAGTATTTT. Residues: CASSPDFSSTETQYF.

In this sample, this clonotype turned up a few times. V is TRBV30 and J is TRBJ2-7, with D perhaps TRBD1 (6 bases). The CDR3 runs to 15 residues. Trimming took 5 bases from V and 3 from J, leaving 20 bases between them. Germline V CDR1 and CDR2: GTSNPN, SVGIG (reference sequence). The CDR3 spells CAWSEPGTPHYEQYF. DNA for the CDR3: TGTGCCTGGTCCGAGCCCGGGACACCCCACTACGAGCAGTACTTC.

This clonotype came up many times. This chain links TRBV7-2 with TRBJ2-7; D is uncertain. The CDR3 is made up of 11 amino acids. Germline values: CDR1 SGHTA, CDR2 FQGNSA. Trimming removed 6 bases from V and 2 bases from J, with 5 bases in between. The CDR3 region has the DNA TGTGCCAGCAGGGGAACCTACGAGCAGTACTTC. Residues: CASRGTYEQYF.

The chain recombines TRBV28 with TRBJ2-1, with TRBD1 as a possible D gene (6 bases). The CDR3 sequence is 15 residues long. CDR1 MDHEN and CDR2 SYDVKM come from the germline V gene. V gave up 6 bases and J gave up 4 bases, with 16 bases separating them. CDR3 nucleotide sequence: TGTGCCAGCAGCTACCAGGGGACCTCGTACAATGAGCAGTTCTTC. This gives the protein CASSYQGTSYNEQFF.

The CDR3 loop reads CSAADRRPYEQYF. The CDR3 DNA is TGCAGTGCGGCGGACAGGCGACCCTACGAGCAGTACTTC. This chain links TRBV20-1 with TRBJ2-7; 7 bases agree with TRBD1. V was pared by 6 bases and J by 2 bases, with 7 bases of the junction left unmatched. Germline V gives CDR1 DFQATT, CDR2 SNEGSKA (reference sequence). This CDR3 region has 13 residues.

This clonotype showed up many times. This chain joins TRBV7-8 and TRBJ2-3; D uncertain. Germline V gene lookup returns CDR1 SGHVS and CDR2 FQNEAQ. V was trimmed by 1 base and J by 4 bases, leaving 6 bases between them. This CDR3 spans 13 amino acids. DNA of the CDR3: TGTGCCAGCAGCTTAGAACTACCAGATACGCAGTATTTT. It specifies CASSLELPDTQYF.

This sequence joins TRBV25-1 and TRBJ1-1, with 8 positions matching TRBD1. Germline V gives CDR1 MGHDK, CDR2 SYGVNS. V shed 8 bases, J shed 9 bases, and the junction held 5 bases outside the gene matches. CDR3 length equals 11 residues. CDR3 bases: TGTGCCAGCTTACAGGGGGAGAAAGCTTTCTTT. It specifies CASLQGEKAFF. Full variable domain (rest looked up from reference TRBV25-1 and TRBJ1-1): EADIYQTPRYLVIGTGKKITLECSQTMGHDKMYWYQQDPGMELHLIHYSYGVNSTEKGDLSSESTVSRIRTEHFPLTLESARPSHTSQYLCASLQGEKAFFGQGTRLTVV.

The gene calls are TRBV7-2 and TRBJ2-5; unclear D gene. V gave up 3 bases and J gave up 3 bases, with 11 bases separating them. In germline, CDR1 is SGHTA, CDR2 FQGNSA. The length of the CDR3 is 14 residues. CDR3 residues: CASSFVTLKETQYF. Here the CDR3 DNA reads TGTGCCAGCAGCTTCGTAACTCTAAAAGAGACCCAGTACTTC. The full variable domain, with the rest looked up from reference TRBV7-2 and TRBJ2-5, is GAGVSQSPSNKVTEKGKDVELRCDPISGHTALYWYRQSLGQGLEFLIYFQGNSAPDKSGLPSDRFSAERTGGSVSTLTIQRTQQEDSAVYLCASSFVTLKETQYFGPGTRLLVL.

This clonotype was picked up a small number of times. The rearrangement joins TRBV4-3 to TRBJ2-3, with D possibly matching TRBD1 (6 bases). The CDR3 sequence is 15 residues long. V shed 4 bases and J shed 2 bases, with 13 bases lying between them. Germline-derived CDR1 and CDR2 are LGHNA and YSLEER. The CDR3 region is CASSPYGTNTDTQYF. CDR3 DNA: TGCGCCAGCAGCCCCTACGGGACAAACACAGATACGCAGTATTTT.

CDR3 sequence (DNA): TGTGCCAGCAGCGCTCGACAGGGGGCAACGGGTGACGCCGGGAACACTGAAGCTTTCTTT. This encodes CASSARQGATGDAGNTEAFF. The chain couples TRBV7-9 to TRBJ1-1, with 10 bases fitting TRBD1. V lost 5 bases and J lost 1; bases outside the gene matches: 19. The germline V gene has CDR1 SEHNR and CDR2 FQNEAQ (reference sequence). The CDR3 is 20 amino acids.

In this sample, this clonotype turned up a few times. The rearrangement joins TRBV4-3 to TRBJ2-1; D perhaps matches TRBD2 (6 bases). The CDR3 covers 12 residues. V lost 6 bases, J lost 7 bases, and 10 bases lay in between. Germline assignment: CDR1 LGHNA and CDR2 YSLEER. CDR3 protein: CASRAAGNEQFF. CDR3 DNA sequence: TGCGCCAGCAGAGCGGCGGGAAATGAGCAGTTCTTC.